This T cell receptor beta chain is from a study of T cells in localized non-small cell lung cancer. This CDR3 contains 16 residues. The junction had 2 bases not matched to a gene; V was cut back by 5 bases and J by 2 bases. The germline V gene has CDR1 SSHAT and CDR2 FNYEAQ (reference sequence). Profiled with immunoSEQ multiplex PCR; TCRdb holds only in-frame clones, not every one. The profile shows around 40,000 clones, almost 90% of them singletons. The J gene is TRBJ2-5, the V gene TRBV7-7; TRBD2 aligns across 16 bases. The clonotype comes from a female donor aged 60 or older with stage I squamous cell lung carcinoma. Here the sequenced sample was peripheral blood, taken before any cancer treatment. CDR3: CASSLGLAGGQETQYF. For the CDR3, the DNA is TGTGCCAGCAGCCTGGGACTAGCGGGAGGGCAAGAGACCCAGTACTTC.